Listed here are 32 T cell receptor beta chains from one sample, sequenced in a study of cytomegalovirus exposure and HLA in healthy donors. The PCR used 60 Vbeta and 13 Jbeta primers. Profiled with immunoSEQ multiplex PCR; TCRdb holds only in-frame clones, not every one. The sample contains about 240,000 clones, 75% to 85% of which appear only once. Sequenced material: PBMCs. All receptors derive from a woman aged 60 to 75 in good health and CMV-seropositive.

CDR3 in amino acids: CASSPGTSQETQYF. CDR3 sequence (DNA): TGTGCCAGCAGCCCGGGGACTAGCCAAGAGACCCAGTACTTC. V is TRBV5-6 and J is TRBJ2-5, with TRBD2 matching over 8 bases. This CDR3 has 14 amino acids. Trimming removed 4 bases from V and 1 base from J; junction bases left unmatched: 3. CDR1 is SGHDT and CDR2 is YYEEEE in the germline V gene. Filled out from reference TRBV5-6 and TRBJ2-5, the complete variable domain reads DAGVTQSPTHLIKTRGQQVTLRCSPKSGHDTVSWYQQALGQGPQFIFQYYEEEERQRGNFPDRFSGHQFPNYSSELNVNALLLGDSALYLCASSPGTSQETQYFGPGTRLLVL.

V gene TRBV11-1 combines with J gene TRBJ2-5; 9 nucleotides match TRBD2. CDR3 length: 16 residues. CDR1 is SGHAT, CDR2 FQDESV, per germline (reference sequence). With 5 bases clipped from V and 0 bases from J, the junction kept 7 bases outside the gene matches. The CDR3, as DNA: TGTGCCAGCAGCCAGGGGACTAGCATACACCAAGAGACCCAGTACTTC. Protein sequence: CASSQGTSIHQETQYF.

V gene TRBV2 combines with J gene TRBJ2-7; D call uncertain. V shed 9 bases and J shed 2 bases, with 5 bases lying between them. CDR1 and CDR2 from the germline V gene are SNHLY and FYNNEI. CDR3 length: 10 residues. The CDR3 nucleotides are TGTGCCAGTCGAGCCTACGAGCAGTACTTC. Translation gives CASRAYEQYF.

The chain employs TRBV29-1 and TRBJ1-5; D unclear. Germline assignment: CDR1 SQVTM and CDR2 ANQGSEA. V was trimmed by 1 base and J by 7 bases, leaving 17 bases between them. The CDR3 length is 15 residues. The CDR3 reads CSVEGAGRRGQPQHF. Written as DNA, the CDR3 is TGCAGCGTTGAAGGGGCAGGCCGTCGTGGGCAGCCCCAGCATTTT.

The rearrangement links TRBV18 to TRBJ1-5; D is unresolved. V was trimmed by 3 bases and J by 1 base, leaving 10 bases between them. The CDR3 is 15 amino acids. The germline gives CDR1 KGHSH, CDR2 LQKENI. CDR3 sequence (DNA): TGTGCCAGCTCACCGCAGAGGGTGAGCAATCAGCCCCAGCATTTT. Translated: CASSPQRVSNQPQHF.

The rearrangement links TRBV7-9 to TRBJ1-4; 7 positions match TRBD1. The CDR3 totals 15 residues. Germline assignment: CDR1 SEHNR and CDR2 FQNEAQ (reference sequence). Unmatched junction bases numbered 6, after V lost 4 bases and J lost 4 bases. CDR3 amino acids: CASSSFGTVNEKLFF. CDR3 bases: TGTGCCAGCAGCTCTTTCGGGACAGTTAATGAAAAACTGTTTTTT.

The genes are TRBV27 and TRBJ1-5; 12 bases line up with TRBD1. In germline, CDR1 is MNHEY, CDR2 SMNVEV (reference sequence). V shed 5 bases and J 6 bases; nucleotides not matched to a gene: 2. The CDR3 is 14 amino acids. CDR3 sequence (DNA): TGTGCCAGCAGTGGGGACAGGGGGCGTCAGCCCCAGCATTTT. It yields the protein CASSGDRGRQPQHF.

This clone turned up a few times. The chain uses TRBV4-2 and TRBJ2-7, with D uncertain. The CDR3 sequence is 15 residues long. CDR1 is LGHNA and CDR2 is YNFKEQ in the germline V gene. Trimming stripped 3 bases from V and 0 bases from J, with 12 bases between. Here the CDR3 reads CASSQRSSTSYEQYF. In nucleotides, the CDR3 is TGTGCCAGCAGCCAGCGGAGCAGCACCTCCTACGAGCAGTACTTC.

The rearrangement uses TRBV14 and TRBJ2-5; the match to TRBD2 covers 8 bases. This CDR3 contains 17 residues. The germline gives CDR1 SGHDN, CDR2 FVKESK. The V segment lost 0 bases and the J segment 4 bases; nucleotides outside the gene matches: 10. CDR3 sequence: CASSQEVAGSRGETQYF. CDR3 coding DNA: TGTGCCAGCAGCCAAGAGGTAGCGGGGTCACGGGGAGAGACCCAGTACTTC.

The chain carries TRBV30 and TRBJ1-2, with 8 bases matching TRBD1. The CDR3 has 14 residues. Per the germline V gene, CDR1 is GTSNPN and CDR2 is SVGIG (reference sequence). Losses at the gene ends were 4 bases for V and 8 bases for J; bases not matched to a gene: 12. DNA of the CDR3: TGTGCCTGGAAGACCAGGACAGGGTCGGGAGGCTACACCTTC. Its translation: CAWKTRTGSGGYTF.

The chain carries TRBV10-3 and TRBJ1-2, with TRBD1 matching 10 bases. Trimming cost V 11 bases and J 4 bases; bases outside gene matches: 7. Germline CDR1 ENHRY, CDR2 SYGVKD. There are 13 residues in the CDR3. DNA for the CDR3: TGTGCCTCCTACGGGACAGGGGTCTATGGCTACACCTTC. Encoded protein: CASYGTGVYGYTF.

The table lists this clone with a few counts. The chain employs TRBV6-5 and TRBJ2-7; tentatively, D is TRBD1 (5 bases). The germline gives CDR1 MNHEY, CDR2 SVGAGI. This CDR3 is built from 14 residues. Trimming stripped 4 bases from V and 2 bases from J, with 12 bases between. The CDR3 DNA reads TGTGCCAGCAGTTCTTTGACAGTTGCCTACGAGCAGTACTTC. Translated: CASSSLTVAYEQYF.

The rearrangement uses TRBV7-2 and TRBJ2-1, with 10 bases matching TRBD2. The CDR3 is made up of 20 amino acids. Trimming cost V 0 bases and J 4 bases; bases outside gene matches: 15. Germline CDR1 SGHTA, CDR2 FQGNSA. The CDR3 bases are TGTGCCAGCAGCTTAGCCCTTCGGGCTAGCGGGAGAATCATTTACAATGAGCAGTTCTTC. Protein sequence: CASSLALRASGRIIYNEQFF.

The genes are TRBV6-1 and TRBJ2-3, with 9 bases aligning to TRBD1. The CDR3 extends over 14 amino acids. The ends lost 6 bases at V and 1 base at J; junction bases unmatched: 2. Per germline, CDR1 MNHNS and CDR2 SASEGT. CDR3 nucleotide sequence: TGTGCCAGCAGCCGGGACAGGGGCACAGATACGCAGTATTTT. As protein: CASSRDRGTDTQYF.

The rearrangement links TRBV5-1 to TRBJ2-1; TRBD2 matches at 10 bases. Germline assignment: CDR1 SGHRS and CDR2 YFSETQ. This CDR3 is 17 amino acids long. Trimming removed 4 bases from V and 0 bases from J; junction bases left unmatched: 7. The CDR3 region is CASSPGLAASSYNEQFF. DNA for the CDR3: TGCGCCAGCAGCCCCGGACTAGCGGCGAGCTCCTACAATGAGCAGTTCTTC.

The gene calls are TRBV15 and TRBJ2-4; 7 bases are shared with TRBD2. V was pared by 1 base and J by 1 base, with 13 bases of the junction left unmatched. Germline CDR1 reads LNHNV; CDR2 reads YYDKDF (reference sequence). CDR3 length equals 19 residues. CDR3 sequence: CATSRGEGSGSGAKNIQYF. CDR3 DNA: TGTGCCACCAGCAGAGGGGAGGGGTCAGGGTCGGGGGCCAAAAACATTCAGTACTTC.

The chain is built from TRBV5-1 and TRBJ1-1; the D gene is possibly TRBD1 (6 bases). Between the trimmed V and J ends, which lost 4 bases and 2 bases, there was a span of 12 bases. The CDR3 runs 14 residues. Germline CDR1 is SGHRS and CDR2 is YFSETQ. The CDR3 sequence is CASSETGDNTEAFF. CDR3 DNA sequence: TGCGCCAGCAGCGAGACAGGTGATAACACTGAAGCTTTCTTT.

CDR3 loop: CASSRDREGEKLFF. In DNA form, the CDR3 reads TGCGCCAGCAGCCGGGACAGGGAGGGAGAAAAACTGTTTTTT. This rearrangement joins TRBV5-1 to TRBJ1-4; TRBD1 agrees at 9 bases. V was clipped by 4 bases and J by 8 bases; unmatched bases: 6. The CDR3 spans 14 residues. Germline V gives CDR1 SGHRS, CDR2 YFSETQ.

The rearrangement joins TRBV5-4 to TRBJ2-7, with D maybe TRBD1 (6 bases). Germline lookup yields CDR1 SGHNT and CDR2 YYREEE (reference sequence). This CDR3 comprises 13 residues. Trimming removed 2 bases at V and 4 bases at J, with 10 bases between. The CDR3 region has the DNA TGTGCCAGCAGCTTAGCCAGGGGTTACGAGCAGTACTTC. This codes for CASSLARGYEQYF.

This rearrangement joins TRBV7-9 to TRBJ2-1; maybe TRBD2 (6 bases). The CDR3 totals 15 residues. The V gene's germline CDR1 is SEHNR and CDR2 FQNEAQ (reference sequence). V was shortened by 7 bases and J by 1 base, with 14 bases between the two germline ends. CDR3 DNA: TGTGCCAGCAACCCTAGCGCCAGTTCCTACAATGAGCAGTTCTTC. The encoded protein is CASNPSASSYNEQFF.

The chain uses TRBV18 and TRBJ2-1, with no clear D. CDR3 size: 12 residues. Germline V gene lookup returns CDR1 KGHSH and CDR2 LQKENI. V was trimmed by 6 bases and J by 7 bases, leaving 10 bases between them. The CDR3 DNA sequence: TGTGCCAGCTCGCCTATAGTAAATGAGCAGTTCTTC. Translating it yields CASSPIVNEQFF.

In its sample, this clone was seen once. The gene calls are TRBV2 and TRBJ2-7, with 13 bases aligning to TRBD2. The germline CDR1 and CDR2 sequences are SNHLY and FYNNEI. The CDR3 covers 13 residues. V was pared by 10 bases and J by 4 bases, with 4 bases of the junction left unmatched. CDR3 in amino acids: CAIRLAGGYEQYF. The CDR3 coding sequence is TGTGCCATTCGACTAGCGGGAGGTTACGAGCAGTACTTC.

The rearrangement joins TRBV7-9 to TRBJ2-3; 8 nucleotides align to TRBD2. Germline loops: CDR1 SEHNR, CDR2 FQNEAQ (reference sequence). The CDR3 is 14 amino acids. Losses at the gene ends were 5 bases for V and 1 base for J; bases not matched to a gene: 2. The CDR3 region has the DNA TGTGCCAGCAGCCCGACTAGCGGCACAGATACGCAGTATTTT. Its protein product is CASSPTSGTDTQYF.

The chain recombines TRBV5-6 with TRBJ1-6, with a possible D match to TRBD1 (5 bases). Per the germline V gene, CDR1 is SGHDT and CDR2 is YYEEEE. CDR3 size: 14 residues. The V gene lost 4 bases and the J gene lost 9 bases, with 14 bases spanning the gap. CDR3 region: CASSVRSGGSPLHF. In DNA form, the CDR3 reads TGTGCCAGCAGCGTCAGATCCGGGGGTTCACCCCTCCACTTT.

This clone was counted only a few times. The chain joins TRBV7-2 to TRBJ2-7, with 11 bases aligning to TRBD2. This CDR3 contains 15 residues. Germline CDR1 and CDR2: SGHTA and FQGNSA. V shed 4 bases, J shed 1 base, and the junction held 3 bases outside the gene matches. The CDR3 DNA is TGTGCCAGCAGCTACGGGACTAGCGGTTCCTACGAGCAGTACTTC. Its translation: CASSYGTSGSYEQYF.

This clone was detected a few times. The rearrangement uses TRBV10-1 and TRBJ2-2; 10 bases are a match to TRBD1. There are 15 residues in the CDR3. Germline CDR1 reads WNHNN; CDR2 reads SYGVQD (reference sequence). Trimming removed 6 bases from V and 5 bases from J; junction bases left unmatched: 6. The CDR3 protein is CASSDRGRGTGELFF. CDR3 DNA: TGCGCCAGCAGCGACAGGGGGCGAGGGACCGGGGAGCTGTTTTTT.

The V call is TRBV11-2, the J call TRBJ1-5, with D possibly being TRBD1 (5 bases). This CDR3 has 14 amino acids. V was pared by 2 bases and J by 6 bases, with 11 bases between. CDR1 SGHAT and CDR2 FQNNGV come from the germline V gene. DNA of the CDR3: TGTGCCAGCAGCTTAATAGGTGACAGTCAGCCCCAGCATTTT. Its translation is CASSLIGDSQPQHF.

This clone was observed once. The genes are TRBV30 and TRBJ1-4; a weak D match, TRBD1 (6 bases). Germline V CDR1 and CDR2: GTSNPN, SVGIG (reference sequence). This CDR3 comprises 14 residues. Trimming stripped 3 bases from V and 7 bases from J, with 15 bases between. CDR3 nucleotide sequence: TGTGCCTGGAGGGCGGGGGGGGCAGTTGAAAAACTGTTTTTT. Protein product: CAWRAGGAVEKLFF.

The CDR3 region is CASSLSGQRRDEQYF. The CDR3 nucleotides read TGTGCCAGCAGTTTATCAGGCCAGCGGCGGGACGAGCAGTACTTC. V and J are TRBV27 and TRBJ2-7; TRBD2 might be the D (5 bases). This CDR3 is 15 amino acids long. The V end was cut by 0 bases, the J end by 5 bases, with 14 bases between. Germline V lookup: CDR1 MNHEY, CDR2 SMNVEV (reference sequence).

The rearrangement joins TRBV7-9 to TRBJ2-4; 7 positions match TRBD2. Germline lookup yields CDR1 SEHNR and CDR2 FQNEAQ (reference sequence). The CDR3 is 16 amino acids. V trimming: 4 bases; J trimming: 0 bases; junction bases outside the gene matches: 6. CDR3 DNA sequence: TGTGCCAGCAGCTCCAGGGAGGGATTAGCCAAAAACATTCAGTACTTC. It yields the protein CASSSREGLAKNIQYF. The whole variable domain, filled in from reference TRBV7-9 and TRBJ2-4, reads DTGVSQNPRHKITKRGQNVTFRCDPISEHNRLYWYRQTLGQGPEFLTYFQNEAQLEKSRLLSDRFSAERPKGSFSTLEIQRTEQGDSAMYLCASSSREGLAKNIQYFGAGTRLSVL.

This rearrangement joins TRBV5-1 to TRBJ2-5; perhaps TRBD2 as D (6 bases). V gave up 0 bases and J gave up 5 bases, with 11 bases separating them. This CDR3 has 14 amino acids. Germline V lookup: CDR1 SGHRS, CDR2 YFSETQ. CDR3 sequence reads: CASSLVGGSETQYF. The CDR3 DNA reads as TGCGCCAGCAGCTTGGTTGGGGGGTCGGAGACCCAGTACTTC.

This CDR3 reads CASSRQGATYRGEQYF. The CDR3, as DNA: TGTGCCAGTAGTCGCCAGGGGGCAACCTACCGGGGAGAGCAGTACTTC. V is TRBV19 and J is TRBJ2-7; 8 bases match TRBD1. The CDR3 contains 16 residues. With 5 bases clipped from V and 7 bases from J, the junction kept 16 bases outside the gene matches. Germline V lookup: CDR1 LNHDA, CDR2 SQIVND (reference sequence). The full variable domain, completed using reference TRBV19 and TRBJ2-7, is DGGITQSPKYLFRKEGQNVTLSCEQNLNHDAMYWYRQDPGQGLRLIYYSQIVNDFQKGDIAEGYSVSREKKESFPLTVTSAQKNPTAFYLCASSRQGATYRGEQYFGPGTRLTVT.